Following are 19 T cell receptor beta chains from one sample sequenced in a study of cytomegalovirus exposure and HLA in healthy donors. PCR was performed using 60 Vbeta and 13 Jbeta primers. The data were produced by immunoSEQ multiplex PCR, yet TCRdb's version contains in-frame clones alone and is incomplete. The profile covers 80,000 to 100,000 clones, with about 60% appearing a single time and approximately 16% taken by the ten largest. Sequencing was carried out using PBMCs. Receptors were obtained from a middle-aged woman in good health and CMV-seropositive.

This clone has only a few counts. The CDR3 DNA sequence: TGTGCCAGCAGCGGGGGACACCTGAACACTGAAGCTTTCTTT. Translating it yields CASSGGHLNTEAFF. V is TRBV5-6 and J is TRBJ1-1; tentative D call: TRBD1 (6 bases). The V end was cut by 4 bases, the J end by 0 bases, with 10 bases between. The CDR3 has 14 residues. Per the germline V gene, CDR1 is SGHDT and CDR2 is YYEEEE.

The genes are TRBV4-3 and TRBJ2-4; 13 bases are a match to TRBD2. The CDR3 has 16 residues. The J segment lost 8 bases and the V segment lost 2 bases, leaving 6 bases of the junction unmatched. CDR1 LGHNA and CDR2 YSLEER come from the germline V gene. CDR3 nucleotides: TGCGCCAGCAGCCAAAACTCACTAGCGGGAGGGGACATTCAGTACTTC. Translation: CASSQNSLAGGDIQYF.

The chain couples TRBV7-2 to TRBJ2-1; TRBD1 matches 9 bases. V was clipped by 5 bases and J by 7 bases; unmatched bases: 9. CDR3 length equals 15 residues. CDR1 is SGHTA, CDR2 FQGNSA, per germline. The CDR3 is CASSEQQGAGNEQFF. The CDR3 DNA reads TGTGCCAGCAGCGAACAACAGGGGGCAGGAAATGAGCAGTTCTTC.

This clone was observed a handful of times. This chain links TRBV10-2 with TRBJ1-5, with 8 bases fitting TRBD1. The CDR3 has 17 residues. Germline loops: CDR1 WSHSY, CDR2 SAAADI. V trimming: 2 bases; J trimming: 6 bases; junction bases outside the gene matches: 12. The CDR3: CASSEPAGGRAGQPQHF. The CDR3 DNA reads TGCGCCAGCAGTGAGCCCGCAGGGGGCAGAGCGGGTCAGCCCCAGCATTTT.

The V and J genes are TRBV7-2 and TRBJ2-1; a weak D match, TRBD1 (5 bases). The CDR3 covers 16 residues. Germline lookup yields CDR1 SGHTA and CDR2 FQGNSA. V lost 3 bases, J lost 3 bases, and 15 bases lay in between. This CDR3 is CASSLFLGAGYNEQFF. The CDR3 DNA follows: TGTGCCAGCAGCTTGTTCCTAGGGGCCGGCTACAATGAGCAGTTCTTC.

The chain couples TRBV4-1 to TRBJ2-1; no firm D call. This CDR3 has 14 amino acids. CDR1 is MGHRA and CDR2 is YSYEKL in the germline V gene. Trimming took off 4 bases at V and 8 bases at J, with 15 bases between the two ends. CDR3 sequence (DNA): TGCGCCAGCAGCCCGGAGTGGCAAGTCGATGAGCAGTTCTTC. As protein: CASSPEWQVDEQFF.

V is TRBV19 and J is TRBJ1-2; D unresolved. CDR3 length: 14 residues. CDR1 and CDR2 from the germline V gene are LNHDA and SQIVND (reference sequence). V was clipped by 2 bases and J by 6 bases, with 13 bases between them. The CDR3 here is CASSIPGGGNGYTF. The CDR3 DNA reads TGTGCCAGTAGTATACCCGGCGGAGGGAATGGCTACACCTTC.

This clone was recorded a few times. This chain links TRBV5-4 with TRBJ1-1, with D possibly TRBD1 on 5 matching bases. The CDR3 has 13 residues. The germline V and J ends were trimmed by 5 bases and 3 bases, with 11 bases remaining between them. Germline-derived CDR1 and CDR2 are SGHNT and YYREEE (reference sequence). In DNA form, the CDR3 reads TGTGCCAGCAGACTTGACAGTCACACTGAAGCTTTCTTT. As protein: CASRLDSHTEAFF.

The chain joins TRBV7-2 to TRBJ2-7; D ambiguous. The germline V gene has CDR1 SGHTA and CDR2 FQGNSA. The V end was cut by 5 bases, the J end by 2 bases, with 10 bases between. CDR3 size: 13 residues. The CDR3 nucleotides read TGTGCCAGCAGCACGAGCTCGGCCTACGAGCAGTACTTC. It translates to CASSTSSAYEQYF.

The chain joins TRBV20-1 to TRBJ1-2; the D is unclear. This CDR3 contains 11 residues. V was pared by 5 bases and J by 2 bases, with 6 bases between. The V gene's germline CDR1 is DFQATT and CDR2 SNEGSKA (reference sequence). CDR3 protein: CSAQRNYGYTF. The CDR3 region has the DNA TGCAGTGCTCAACGGAACTATGGCTACACCTTC.

This chain uses TRBV6-6 with TRBJ2-3; weak D call: TRBD2 (6 bases). Germline CDR1 reads MNHNY; CDR2 reads SVGAGI (reference sequence). Trimming shortened V by 3 bases and J by 5 bases, and 12 bases separated the two germline ends. The CDR3 totals 14 residues. The CDR3 here is CASSYGLAIDTQYF. The DNA of the CDR3 is TGTGCCAGCAGTTATGGCCTAGCGATAGATACGCAGTATTTT.

The CDR3 coding sequence is TGTGCCAGCAGCCCGTATAGCGGGAGCGGGACCTACGAGCAGTACTTC. It codes for CASSPYSGSGTYEQYF. The chain carries TRBV7-9 and TRBJ2-7, with TRBD2 identical over 9 bases. The length of the CDR3 is 16 residues. V lost 5 bases and J lost 2; bases outside the gene matches: 10. CDR1 is SEHNR, CDR2 FQNEAQ, per germline (reference sequence).

The V and J genes are TRBV4-3 and TRBJ1-5, with no clear D. Looked up from germline, CDR1 is LGHNA and CDR2 is YSLEER. CDR3 size: 15 residues. V dropped 1 base and J dropped 6 bases, with 13 bases sitting between them. The CDR3 loop is CASSQVADAGQPQHF. CDR3 DNA sequence: TGCGCCAGCAGCCAAGTCGCCGACGCGGGTCAGCCCCAGCATTTT.

V and J are TRBV6-6 and TRBJ2-7; 13 bases match TRBD2. The germline CDR1 and CDR2 sequences are MNHNY and SVGAGI (reference sequence). The trim removed 3 bases at V and 6 bases at J, leaving 5 bases unmatched. CDR3 length equals 15 residues. CDR3 in DNA: TGTGCCAGCAGTTATCCCGGACTAGCGGGAGCCGAGCAGTACTTC. Its protein product is CASSYPGLAGAEQYF.

The chain combines TRBV9 with TRBJ1-1; weak D call: TRBD1 (6 bases). This CDR3 region has 15 residues. CDR1 is SGDLS, CDR2 YYNGEE, per germline. V shed 2 bases and J shed 1 base, with 12 bases lying between them. The DNA for the CDR3 is TGTGCCAGCAGCGTTCAGACAGGACCGAACACTGAAGCTTTCTTT. Translation gives CASSVQTGPNTEAFF.

This chain connects TRBV19 to TRBJ1-2; D is perhaps TRBD1 (5 bases). The V end was cut by 5 bases, the J end by 3 bases, with 16 bases between. Germline loops: CDR1 LNHDA, CDR2 SQIVND (reference sequence). The CDR3 has 15 residues. The CDR3 sequence is CASSRTAGSDYGYTF. DNA of the CDR3: TGTGCCAGTAGTCGGACCGCAGGGTCGGACTATGGCTACACCTTC.

This clone appeared a single time. The chain recombines TRBV27 with TRBJ1-1; a weak D match, TRBD1 (5 bases). Germline assignment: CDR1 MNHEY and CDR2 SMNVEV (reference sequence). Trimming removed 3 bases from V and 3 bases from J, with 8 bases in between. The CDR3 totals 13 residues. CDR3 loop: CASSFRGYTEAFF. The CDR3 DNA follows: TGTGCCAGCAGTTTTCGGGGGTACACTGAAGCTTTCTTT.

The V gene is TRBV4-3, the J gene TRBJ2-6; TRBD2 aligns across 13 bases. V lost 4 bases and J lost 2; bases outside the gene matches: 5. The V gene's germline CDR1 is LGHNA and CDR2 YSLEER. This CDR3 comprises 18 residues. CDR3 residues: CASSPEGLAGAGANVLTF. The CDR3 DNA is TGCGCCAGCAGCCCTGAAGGACTAGCGGGAGCTGGGGCCAACGTCCTGACTTTC.

This chain connects TRBV10-3 to TRBJ2-7; a weak D match, TRBD2 (7 bases). This CDR3 comprises 17 residues. CDR1 ENHRY and CDR2 SYGVKD come from the germline V gene. Between the trimmed V and J ends, which lost 4 bases and 3 bases, there was a span of 22 bases. CDR3 bases: TGTGCCATCAGTGGGGGGGGGCAGGTGAGGAACGACTACGAGCAGTACTTC. This codes for CAISGGGQVRNDYEQYF.